What follows describes a single TCR beta chain. It was during active infection that Seattle patients were enrolled and then longitudinally followed. V shed 3 bases and J 4 bases; nucleotides not matched to a gene: 3. CDR1 SEHNR and CDR2 FQNEAQ come from the germline V gene (reference sequence). This CDR3 spans 14 amino acids. Authors' analysis steps: The authors estimated nucleated cell counts from reference gene primer amplification. The repertoire was sequenced with immunoSEQ multiplex PCR; TCRdb's copy has only in-frame clones and lacks some. V and J calls and clone size are those listed in that table; D and trimming were worked out from the DNA. The repertoire holds almost 300,000 clones, with roughly 90% as singletons. The data were obtained in a study of blood T cell repertoires in COVID-19.

This TCR derives from a woman aged 30 to 39 with COVID-19, enrolled during active disease. Sequencing was done on a sample of peripheral blood. The genes are TRBV7-9 and TRBJ1-2; 9 nucleotides match TRBD1. The CDR3 spells CASSFGQGIYGYTF. The CDR3 nucleotides are TGTGCCAGCAGCTTCGGACAGGGGATCTATGGCTACACCTTC.